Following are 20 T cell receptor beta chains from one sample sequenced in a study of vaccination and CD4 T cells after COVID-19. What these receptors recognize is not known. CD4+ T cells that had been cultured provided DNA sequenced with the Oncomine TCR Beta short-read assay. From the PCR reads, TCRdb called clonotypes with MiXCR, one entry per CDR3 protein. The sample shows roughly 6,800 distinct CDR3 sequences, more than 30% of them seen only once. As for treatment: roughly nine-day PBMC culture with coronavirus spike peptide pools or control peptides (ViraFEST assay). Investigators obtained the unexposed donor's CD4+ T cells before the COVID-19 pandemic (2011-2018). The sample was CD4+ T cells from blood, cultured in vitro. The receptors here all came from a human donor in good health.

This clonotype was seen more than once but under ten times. This chain's CDR3 is CASSSYADTQYF. As DNA, the CDR3 is TGTGCCAGCAGCTCTTATGCAGATACGCAGTATTTT. V is TRBV7-2 and J is TRBJ2-3; D is undetermined. V lost 4 bases to trimming and J lost 4 bases, with 6 bases between them. The germline CDR1 and CDR2 sequences are SGHTA and FQGNSA. This CDR3 is 12 amino acids long.

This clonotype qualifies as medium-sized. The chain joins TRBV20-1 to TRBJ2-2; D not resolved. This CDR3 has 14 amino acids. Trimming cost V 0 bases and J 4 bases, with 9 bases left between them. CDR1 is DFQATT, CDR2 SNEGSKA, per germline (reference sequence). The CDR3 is CSARDVRSTGELFF. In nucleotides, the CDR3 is TGCAGTGCTAGAGATGTGAGGTCCACCGGGGAGCTGTTTTTT.

The CDR3 reads CASSLQGGAEAFF. The CDR3 nucleotides read TGTGCCAGCAGCTTACAGGGTGGAGCAGAAGCTTTCTTT. V is TRBV7-9 and J is TRBJ1-1; the D gene is possibly TRBD1 (5 bases). Germline V gene data show CDR1 as SEHNR and CDR2 as FQNEAQ (reference sequence). The germline V and J ends were trimmed by 2 bases and 8 bases, with 12 bases remaining between them. The CDR3 sequence is 13 residues long.

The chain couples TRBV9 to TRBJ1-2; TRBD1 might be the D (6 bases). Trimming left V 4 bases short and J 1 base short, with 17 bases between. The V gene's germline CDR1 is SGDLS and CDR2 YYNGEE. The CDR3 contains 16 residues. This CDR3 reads CASSLDPQGGNYGYTF. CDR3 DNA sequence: TGTGCCAGCAGCCTAGACCCACAGGGTGGTAACTATGGCTACACCTTC.

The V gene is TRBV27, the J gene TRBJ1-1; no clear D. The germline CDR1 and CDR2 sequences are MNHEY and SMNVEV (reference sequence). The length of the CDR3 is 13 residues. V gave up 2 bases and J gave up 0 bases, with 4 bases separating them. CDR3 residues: CASSLRLNTEAFF. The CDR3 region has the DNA TGTGCCAGCAGTTTACGGTTGAACACTGAAGCTTTCTTT.

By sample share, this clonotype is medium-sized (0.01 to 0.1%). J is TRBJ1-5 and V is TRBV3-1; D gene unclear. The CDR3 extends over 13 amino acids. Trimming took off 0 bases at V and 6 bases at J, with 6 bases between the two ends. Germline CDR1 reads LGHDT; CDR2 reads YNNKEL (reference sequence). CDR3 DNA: TGTGCCAGCAGCCAAGATCGAGCTCAGCCCCAGCATTTT. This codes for CASSQDRAQPQHF.

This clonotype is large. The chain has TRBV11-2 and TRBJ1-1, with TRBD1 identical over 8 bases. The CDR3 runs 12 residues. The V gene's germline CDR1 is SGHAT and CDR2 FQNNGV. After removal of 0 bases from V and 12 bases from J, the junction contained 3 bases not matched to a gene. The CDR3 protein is CASSLEQGGTFF. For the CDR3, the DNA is TGTGCCAGCAGCTTAGAACAGGGGGGTACTTTCTTT.

The CDR3 reads CASSPTTGNYGYTF. The CDR3 region has the DNA TGTGCCAGCAGCCCCACGACTGGTAACTATGGCTACACCTTC. The V gene is TRBV7-9, the J gene TRBJ1-2; D is unclear. The CDR3 loop spans 14 amino acids. Trimming shortened V by 5 bases and J by 1 base, and 11 bases separated the two germline ends. CDR1 and CDR2 from the germline V gene are SEHNR and FQNEAQ (reference sequence).

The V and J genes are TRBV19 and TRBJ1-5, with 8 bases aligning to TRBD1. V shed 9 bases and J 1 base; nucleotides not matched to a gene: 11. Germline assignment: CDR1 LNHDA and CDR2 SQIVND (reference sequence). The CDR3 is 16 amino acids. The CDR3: CASKGQGAESNQPQHF. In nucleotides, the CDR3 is TGTGCCAGCAAAGGGCAGGGGGCTGAAAGCAATCAGCCCCAGCATTTT.

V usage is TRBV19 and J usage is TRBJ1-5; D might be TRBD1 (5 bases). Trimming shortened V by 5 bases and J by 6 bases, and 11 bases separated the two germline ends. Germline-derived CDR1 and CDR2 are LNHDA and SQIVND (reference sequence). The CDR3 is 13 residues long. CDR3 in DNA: TGTGCCAGTAGTTTAGGGGTGCGTCAGCCCCAGCATTTT. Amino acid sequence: CASSLGVRQPQHF.

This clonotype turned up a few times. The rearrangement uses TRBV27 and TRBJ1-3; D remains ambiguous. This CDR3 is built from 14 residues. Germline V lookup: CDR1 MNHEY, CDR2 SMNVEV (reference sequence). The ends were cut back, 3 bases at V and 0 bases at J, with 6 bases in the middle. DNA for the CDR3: TGTGCCAGCAGTTTGACATTCTCTGGAAACACCATATATTTT. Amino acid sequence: CASSLTFSGNTIYF.

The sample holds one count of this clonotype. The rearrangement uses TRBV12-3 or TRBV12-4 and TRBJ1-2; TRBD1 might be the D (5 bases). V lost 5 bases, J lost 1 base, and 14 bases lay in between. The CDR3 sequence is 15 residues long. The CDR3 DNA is TGTGCCAGCAGTCCCATAGGGGCGGGTAACTATGGCTACACCTTC. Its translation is CASSPIGAGNYGYTF.

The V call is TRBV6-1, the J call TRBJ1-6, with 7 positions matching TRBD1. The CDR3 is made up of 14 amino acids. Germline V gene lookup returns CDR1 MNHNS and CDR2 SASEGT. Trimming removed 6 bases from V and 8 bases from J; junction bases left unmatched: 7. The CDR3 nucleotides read TGTGCCAGCAGATCTACAGGGGTCCATTCACCCCTCCACTTT. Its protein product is CASRSTGVHSPLHF.

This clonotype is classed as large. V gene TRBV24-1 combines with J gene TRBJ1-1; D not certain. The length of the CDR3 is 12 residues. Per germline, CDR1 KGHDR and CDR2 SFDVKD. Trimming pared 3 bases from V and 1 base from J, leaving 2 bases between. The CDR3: CATSDPNTEAFF. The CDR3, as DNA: TGTGCCACCAGTGATCCGAACACTGAAGCTTTCTTT.

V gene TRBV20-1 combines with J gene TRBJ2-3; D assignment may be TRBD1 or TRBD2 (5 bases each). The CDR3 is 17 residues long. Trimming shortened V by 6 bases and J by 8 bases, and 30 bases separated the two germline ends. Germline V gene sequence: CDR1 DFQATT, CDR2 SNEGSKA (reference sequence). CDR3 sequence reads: CSAPPRGTREAIGTQYF. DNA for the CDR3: TGCAGTGCGCCACCCCGGGGCACCCGAGAGGCAATAGGTACGCAGTATTTT.

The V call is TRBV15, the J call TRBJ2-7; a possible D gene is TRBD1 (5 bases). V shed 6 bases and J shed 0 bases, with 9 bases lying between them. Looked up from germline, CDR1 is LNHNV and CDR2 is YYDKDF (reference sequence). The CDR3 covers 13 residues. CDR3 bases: TGTGCCACCAGTCGGACAAGCTCCTACGAGCAGTACTTC. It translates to CATSRTSSYEQYF.

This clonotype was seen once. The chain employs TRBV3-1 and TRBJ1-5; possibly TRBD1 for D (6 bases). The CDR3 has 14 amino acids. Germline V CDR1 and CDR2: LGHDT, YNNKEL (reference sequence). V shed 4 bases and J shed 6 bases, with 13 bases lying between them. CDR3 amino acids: CASSLGQKGQPQHF. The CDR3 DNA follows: TGTGCCAGCAGCCTGGGACAAAAGGGTCAGCCCCAGCATTTT.

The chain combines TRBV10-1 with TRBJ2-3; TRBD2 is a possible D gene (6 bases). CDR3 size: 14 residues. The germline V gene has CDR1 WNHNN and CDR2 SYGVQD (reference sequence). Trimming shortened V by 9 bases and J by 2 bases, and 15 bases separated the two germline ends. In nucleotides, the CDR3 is TGCGCCAGTCCCTCGGGGGAGTACACAGATACGCAGTATTTT. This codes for CASPSGEYTDTQYF.

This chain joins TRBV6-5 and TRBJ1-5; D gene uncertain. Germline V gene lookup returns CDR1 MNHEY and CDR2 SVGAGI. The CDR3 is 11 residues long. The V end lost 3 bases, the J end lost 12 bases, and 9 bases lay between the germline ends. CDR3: CASSYQGRQHF. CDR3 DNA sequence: TGTGCCAGCAGTTATCAAGGTCGCCAGCATTTT.

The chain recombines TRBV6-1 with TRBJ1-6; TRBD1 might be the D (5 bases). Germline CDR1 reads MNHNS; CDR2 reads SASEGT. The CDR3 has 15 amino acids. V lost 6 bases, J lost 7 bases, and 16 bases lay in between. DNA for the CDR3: TGTGCCAGCAGCAACCTTGTGGCAGGGAATTCACCCCTCCACTTT. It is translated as CASSNLVAGNSPLHF.